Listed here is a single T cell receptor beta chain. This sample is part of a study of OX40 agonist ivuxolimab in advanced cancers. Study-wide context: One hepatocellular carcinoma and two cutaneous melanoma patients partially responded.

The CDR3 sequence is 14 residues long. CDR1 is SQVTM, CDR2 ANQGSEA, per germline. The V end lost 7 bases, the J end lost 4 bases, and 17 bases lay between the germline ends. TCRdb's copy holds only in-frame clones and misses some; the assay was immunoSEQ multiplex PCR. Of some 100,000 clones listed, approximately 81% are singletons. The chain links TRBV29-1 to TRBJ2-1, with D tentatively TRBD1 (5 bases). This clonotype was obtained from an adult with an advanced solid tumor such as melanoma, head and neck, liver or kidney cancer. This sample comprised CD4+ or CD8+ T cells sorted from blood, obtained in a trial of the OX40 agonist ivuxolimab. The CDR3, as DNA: TGCAGCGCTGTTCAGGGCTTATCTTACAATGAGCAGTTCTTC. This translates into CSAVQGLSYNEQFF.